This T cell receptor (beta chain) was captured by sequencing in a study of control samples from healthy donors and cancer patients. CDR1 and CDR2 (germline): SGHRS, YFSETQ. The CDR3 covers 14 residues. Trimming cost V 3 bases and J 3 bases; bases outside gene matches: 6. Clones were read by immunoSEQ multiplex PCR, and TCRdb kept only the in-frame ones, dropping some. The sample has about 80,000 clones; approximately 82% are singletons. Input material: PBMCs. The source is a man in his 60s with head and neck cancer. The genes are TRBV5-1 and TRBJ2-7; 7 bases map to TRBD1. The CDR3 DNA reads as TGCGCCAGCAGCTCGACAGGGTTTATCTACGAGCAGTACTTC. This codes for CASSSTGFIYEQYF.